The T cell receptor (beta chain) described here comes from a study of cytomegalovirus exposure and HLA in healthy donors (TCRdb year 2017). Background for the entire study: According to an earlier analysis of several hundred of the donors, 150 million to 200 million T cells yielded some 120 million unique TCR beta sequences and around 280 Gb of sequence data. Roughly 300 gigabases of sequencing data and tens of millions of unique TCR sequences made up an early release that covered fewer than 650 HLA-typed donors. Of the 300 to 450 genotyped donors, approximately 82% fell in the genetic ancestry cluster associated with self-reported Caucasian donors. The study aimed to test whether signatures of past pathogen exposure could be identified by cataloging public T cell receptors. Using immunosequencing, the study profiled T cell repertoires from 666 subjects and related those repertoires to cytomegalovirus serostatus. A separate validation cohort of approximately 130 different subjects was used in addition to the roughly 700-subject first cohort. To predict cytomegalovirus infection status, the study combined high-throughput TCR immunosequencing, statistical association of individual TCRs with disease status, and machine learning. To study patterns of TCR occurrence, a later analysis re-analyzed previously published TCR beta repertoires from just over 650 donors and added high-resolution HLA genotyping. Rather than using new phenotypic data, the later analysis identified candidate immune exposures from TCR beta sequences and from how often those sequences occurred across donors. To decide whether each TCR beta V gene segment behaved as functional or pseudogenic, an earlier analysis of some 540 of the donors relied on high-throughput TCR beta sequencing. Donor age, sex, ethnicity and CMV serostatus were compiled together with the repertoire data. In a later genetic analysis, genome-wide SNP genotypes for about 65% of the roughly 700 donors were used, and that subset was treated as a discovery cohort. All discovery cohort repertoires had been generated using a single sequencing platform. Both class I and class II loci were covered by HLA typing, at four-digit resolution. Typing coverage varied by locus: about 620-640 donors for A, B, C, DRB1 and DQB1; roughly 560 for DQA1; around 610 for DPA1; approximately 470 for DPB1. A handful of DR-DQ haplotypes were handled as single units for association and clustering because linkage in the cohort was strong. Among around 400 genotyped donors of the cohort, an average of around 240,000 unique TCR beta nucleotide sequences was sequenced per donor, of which roughly 17% were non-productive.

With regard to this clone: Its specific antigen is unknown.

The library was made by the immunoSEQ multiplex PCR assay. For the multiplex PCR, a mixture combining 60 forward primers for TCR Vbeta segments and 13 reverse primers for TCR Jbeta segments was used. The CDR3 region of rearranged TCR beta genes was amplified from genomic DNA by a multiplex PCR assay. The Illumina HiSeq System was used to sequence the amplified TCR beta libraries as 87-base-pair reads. For the original study's pipeline: In a later analysis, about 80 million unique TCR beta chains were counted across the approximately 670 repertoires, and roughly 11 million of these chains were shared by at least two donors. A nearest-neighbor algorithm error-corrected the raw reads and collapsed the reads into unique sequences, merging closely related sequences to remove PCR and sequencing errors. CDR3 sequences were aligned to IMGT reference sequences to assign V, D and J gene segments. For a sequence to be retained, a match of at least six nucleotides was required to both a V gene segment and a J gene segment. Rearrangements were called productive when the CDR3 lacked stop codons and stayed in frame with V and J; all others were non-productive. Following IMGT convention, CDR3 was defined as the stretch from the second conserved V-encoded cysteine up to the conserved J-encoded phenylalanine. The earlier analysis of some 540 of the donors excluded any sequence lacking an unambiguous match to a single V gene segment. An earlier analysis of a few hundred of the donors called V segments functional above 56.7% productive rearrangements and segregating when the between-donor standard deviation exceeded 5%. A statistical classification framework was built to diagnose cytomegalovirus status from the catalog of TCR beta chain sequences. A later analysis assigned V and J genes by comparing TCR nucleotide sequences with IMGT/GENE-DB human TR gene sequences. In a later analysis, CDR3 sequences and most-parsimonious VDJ recombination scenarios were assigned using the TCRdist pipeline. In a later analysis, each TCR beta chain was defined by its CDR3 amino acid sequence together with its V-gene family, and reads without a unique V-gene family were excluded. As a way to deal with suspected cross-contamination and a sequencing artifact, a later analysis dropped hundreds of nucleotide sequences that were highly shared and had low generation probability. A later analysis calculated a clonal expansion index for each public chain from normalized within-repertoire ranks of inferred template counts. Generation probabilities in a later analysis came from a VDJ recombination model fitted to out-of-frame rearrangements, and those results were checked against IGoR. Hypergeometric tests were used in a later analysis to score TCR-TCR, TCR-HLA and TCR-CMV co-occurrence, with a repertoire-size bias correction applied to the TCR pairs. In a later analysis, false discovery rates were estimated by permuting HLA or CMV assignments 20 times. In a later analysis, co-occurring TCRs were grouped using DBSCAN, with TCRdist sequence similarity added in when clustering inside HLA-allele-positive subsets. For co-occurrence clustering, repertoires with fewer than 30,000 or more than 120,000 public chains were excluded, along with roughly five repertoires with anomalous nucleotide sharing. TCRdb retrieved this table from immuneACCESS and kept in-frame rearrangements only. Not all clones are present; in checked studies, unresolved V genes account for under half, and no reason is known for the remainder. V and J calls and clone size are copied from that table; D and trimming were computed from the DNA. In this sample's table one finds some 110,000 clones. The ten largest account for 3% to 4.5% of the sample.

The cohort comprised approximately 700 healthy bone marrow donors. At the time of sampling, every cohort member was nominally healthy, though immune exposures that went unrecorded were likely present. The donor was CMV seronegative and was included in the group of 352 seronegative cohort members. A peripheral blood sample was collected from each donor, and TCR beta sequencing was performed on peripheral blood mononuclear cells. The Qiagen DNeasy Blood Extraction Kit was used to extract genomic DNA from the blood cell samples. What the research found in general, with its limitations: A later analysis found that HLA-associated TCR beta chains were more clonally expanded and had lower generation probabilities than equally common non-associated chains. In this cohort, only TCR beta chains were sequenced, and detectable features were limited by the absence of alpha or paired-chain data. V-gene and J-gene trimming of TCR beta chains was associated with a missense DCLRE1C variant in a later genetic analysis, and the association was replicated in an independent cohort. Broadly in line with IMGT annotations, most TCR beta V segments showed up in productive rearrangements about 87% or about 30% of the time in an earlier analysis of about 500 of the donors. In vitro tests confirmed that three of the cytomegalovirus-associated TCR beta chains recognize cytomegalovirus antigens. In a later analysis, 16,951 TCR beta sequences were associated with specific HLA alleles at a false discovery rate of 0.05. A later analysis found that most CMV-associated TCR beta chains appeared HLA-restricted, with HLA associations seemingly driven largely by CMV exposure. The 87-base-pair reads could not distinguish some IMGT-functional V segments, including TRBV6-2 and TRBV6-3, so those segments were excluded. A cluster of highly shared sequence variants was judged likely to be a technical artifact of the sequencing pipeline. Compared with the roughly 700-donor mean, donors in an Asian-associated ancestry cluster had fewer N-insertions in productive TCRs, according to a later genetic analysis. Most TCR sequences were observed very rarely across donors, whereas some public TCRs were present in many individuals. A further reported finding was that TCR beta sequences accurately predicted the HLA-A and HLA-B alleles for most subjects in the first cohort. When HLA alleles, especially DR and DQ, strongly co-occurred, attributing TCR associations to individual alleles was difficult. The study gave a list of under 200 TCR beta chains associated with cytomegalovirus. Some 15 rarely observed V segments, including chromosome 9 orphons, were excluded from the earlier analysis of approximately 600 of the donors because counts were too low. Roughly uniform sequencing depth across donors was assumed in presence/absence analyses, although this assumption may not hold. Immune exposure information for the cohort was limited to CMV serostatus. It was suggested by the authors that the approach could potentially be generalized to other disease states and immunological phenotypes. A later analysis reported that several top co-occurrence clusters appeared linked to parvovirus B19, influenza, CMV and Epstein-Barr virus. Because HLA typing was missing for some donors at each locus, association tests included only the typed subset. According to a later analysis, TCR association rates differed among HLA loci, with DRB1 alleles showing the most associated TCRs and HLA-C alleles showing the fewest. Correlated functional status among segregating V segments might be attributable to linkage disequilibrium, but an unknown experimental factor could not be ruled out. The classifier was reported to diagnose cytomegalovirus status with high specificity and sensitivity in both the original cohort and the validation cohort.

The cysteine opens and the phenylalanine closes a CDR3 of 18 amino acids. Only the CDR3 part of the read is kept: 54 bases, read in frame from the first base. The junction shows trimming of 4 bases on V and 1 base on J, and the gene matches do not reach 12 bases of it. CDR1 and CDR2, looked up from the germline V gene (reference sequence), are SGHNT and YYREEE. Sample: PBMCs. This receptor was taken from a man aged 25-45 years in good health and CMV-seronegative. The chain couples TRBV5-4 to TRBJ2-2; TRBD2 aligns with 8 central bases. This receptor has the CDR3 CASSKKILGGVNTGELFF. Read as DNA, the sequence is TGTGCCAGCAGCAAAAAAATCCTCGGGGGGGTGAACACCGGGGAGCTGTTTTTT.